This paragraph reports one T cell receptor (beta chain). The ends were cut back, 2 bases at V and 1 base at J, with 9 bases in the middle. The CDR3 has 14 residues. From germline, CDR1 is SGHDN and CDR2 FVKESK. The study drew participants aged about 18 to 89 years from 20 to 30 US areas. Cohorts were based on clinical histories the participants reported. Recovered participants had two consecutive negative NP/OP PCR tests, healthcare professional clearance, or symptom resolution. In the original processing: Using reference gene primer amplification, nucleated cell counts were estimated. Data came from immunoSEQ multiplex PCR; TCRdb stores just in-frame clones and leaves some out. That table gives V, J and clone size, and the DNA gave D and trimming. This sample has 200,000 or so clones, with roughly nine tenths found just once. This record belongs to a study of blood T cell repertoires in COVID-19.

The chain combines TRBV14 with TRBJ2-7; D ambiguous. This clonotype was obtained from a woman between 25 and 40 years old who had recovered from COVID-19. Sequenced sample: PBMCs or T cells enriched from blood (not recorded which). The CDR3 reads CASSQSPVSYEQYF. For the CDR3, the DNA is TGTGCCAGCAGCCAATCTCCGGTTTCCTACGAGCAGTACTTC. The full variable domain, in which reference TRBV14 and TRBJ2-7 provide the parts outside the CDR3, is EAGVTQFPSHSVIEKGQTVTLRCDPISGHDNLYWYRRVMGKEIKFLLHFVKESKQDESGMPNNRFLAERTGGTYSTLKVQPAELEDSGVYFCASSQSPVSYEQYFGPGTRLTVT.